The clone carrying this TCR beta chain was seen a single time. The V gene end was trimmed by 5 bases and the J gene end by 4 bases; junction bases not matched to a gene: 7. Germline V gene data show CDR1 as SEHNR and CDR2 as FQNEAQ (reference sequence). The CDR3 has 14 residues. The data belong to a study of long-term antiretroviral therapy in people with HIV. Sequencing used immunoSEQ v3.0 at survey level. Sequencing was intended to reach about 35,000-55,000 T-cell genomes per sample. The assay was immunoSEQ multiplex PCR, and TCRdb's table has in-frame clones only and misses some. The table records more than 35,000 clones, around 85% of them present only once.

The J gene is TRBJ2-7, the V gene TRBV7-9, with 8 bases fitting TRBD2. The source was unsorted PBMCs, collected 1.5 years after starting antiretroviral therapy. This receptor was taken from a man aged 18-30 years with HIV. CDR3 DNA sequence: TGTGCCAGCAGCCGAGCGGGAGTAGGGTACGAGCAGTACTTC. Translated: CASSRAGVGYEQYF.